The 30 T cell receptor beta chains below come from one sample, sequenced in a study of hypomethylating agent response in myelodysplastic syndrome. Clones were sequenced by immunoSEQ multiplex PCR, and TCRdb holds only the in-frame ones, with some missing. Of roughly 4,000 clones listed, around 87% are singletons. Specimen: bone marrow, collected before or after starting hypomethylating agent treatment for myelodysplastic syndrome (not recorded which). The receptors shown here come from a human donor with myelodysplastic syndrome.

V gene TRBV7-2 combines with J gene TRBJ2-7; TRBD2 matches 9 bases. J was trimmed by 2 bases and V by 2 bases; bases with no gene match: 7. The germline CDR1 and CDR2 sequences are SGHTA and FQGNSA. The CDR3 is made up of 16 amino acids. In DNA, the CDR3 is TGTGCCAGCAGCTTAATGGTCTCTAGCGGGACCTACGAGCAGTACTTC. This encodes CASSLMVSSGTYEQYF. Looking up the rest from reference TRBV7-2 and TRBJ2-7 gives the full variable domain: GAGVSQSPSNKVTEKGKDVELRCDPISGHTALYWYRQSLGQGLEFLIYFQGNSAPDKSGLPSDRFSAERTGGSVSTLTIQRTQQEDSAVYLCASSLMVSSGTYEQYFGPGTRLTVT.

V and J are TRBV19 and TRBJ2-5, with D maybe TRBD2 (6 bases). The CDR3 loop spans 15 amino acids. V was trimmed by 7 bases and J by 4 bases, leaving 19 bases between them. In germline, CDR1 is LNHDA, CDR2 SQIVND (reference sequence). The CDR3 loop is CASTTRPGSGETQYF. CDR3 sequence (DNA): TGTGCCAGTACCACCCGCCCCGGGAGTGGAGAGACCCAGTACTTC. The variable domain in full, completed from reference TRBV19 and TRBJ2-5, reads DGGITQSPKYLFRKEGQNVTLSCEQNLNHDAMYWYRQDPGQGLRLIYYSQIVNDFQKGDIAEGYSVSREKKESFPLTVTSAQKNPTAFYLCASTTRPGSGETQYFGPGTRLLVL.

The rearrangement links TRBV21-1 to TRBJ2-7; the table's D gene call, TRBD2, was not cross checked with the DNA. TRBV21-1 is a recognized pseudogene. CDR3 length: 16 amino acids. The CDR3 bases are TGTGCCAGCAGCAAGAGGACTAGCGGGAACTCCTACGAGCAGTACTTC. It is translated as CASSKRTSGNSYEQYF.

V usage is TRBV5-1 and J usage is TRBJ2-7; the D is unclear. Germline-derived CDR1 and CDR2 are SGHRS and YFSETQ. CDR3 size: 13 residues. V was cut by 0 bases and J by 6 bases, with 10 bases left in between. The CDR3 protein is CASSLALVGEQYF. CDR3 nucleotide sequence: TGCGCCAGCAGCTTGGCTCTAGTCGGCGAGCAGTACTTC.

The V and J genes are TRBV7-9 and TRBJ2-3; 8 nucleotides line up with TRBD2. The CDR3 runs 16 residues. Germline-derived CDR1 and CDR2 are SEHNR and FQNEAQ (reference sequence). V lost 5 bases and J lost 7; bases outside the gene matches: 14. CDR3 protein: CASSPRLASTPYTQYF. The CDR3 DNA sequence: TGTGCCAGCAGCCCCCGACTAGCGTCAACACCCTATACGCAGTATTTT. Looking up the rest from reference TRBV7-9 and TRBJ2-3 gives the full variable domain: DTGVSQNPRHKITKRGQNVTFRCDPISEHNRLYWYRQTLGQGPEFLTYFQNEAQLEKSRLLSDRFSAERPKGSFSTLEIQRTEQGDSAMYLCASSPRLASTPYTQYFGPGTRLTVL.

The V gene is TRBV19, the J gene TRBJ1-2; no reliable D call. Germline V CDR1 and CDR2: LNHDA, SQIVND (reference sequence). The germline V and J ends were trimmed by 2 bases and 4 bases, with 14 bases remaining between them. The CDR3 runs to 15 residues. CDR3 bases: TGTGCCAGTAGTATAATCACCTCCTCCGCCTATGGCTACACCTTC. Translating it yields CASSIITSSAYGYTF.

V is TRBV27 and J is TRBJ1-5; D remains unclear. CDR3 size: 16 residues. Trimming pared 6 bases from V and 2 bases from J, leaving 17 bases between. Per germline, CDR1 MNHEY and CDR2 SMNVEV (reference sequence). The CDR3 DNA reads TGTGCCAGCAGCCCTTTGCCCCTGGCAGGCAATCAGCCCCAGCATTTT. Translation gives CASSPLPLAGNQPQHF.

This clone was picked up a small number of times. The rearrangement uses TRBV7-9 and TRBJ2-7; maybe TRBD1 (6 bases). This CDR3 region has 11 residues. V was cut by 6 bases and J by 3 bases, with 6 bases left in between. Germline CDR1 reads SEHNR; CDR2 reads FQNEAQ (reference sequence). CDR3 in amino acids: CASRQGYEQYF. Written as DNA, the CDR3 is TGTGCCAGCAGACAGGGCTACGAGCAGTACTTC.

V is TRBV7-2 and J is TRBJ1-5; D is unclear. Germline CDR1 SGHTA, CDR2 FQGNSA. The CDR3 covers 13 residues. Trimming took 3 bases from V and 7 from J, leaving 10 bases between them. The CDR3 loop reads CASSFTDKQPQHF. CDR3 bases: TGTGCCAGCAGCTTTACCGACAAACAGCCCCAGCATTTT. Combining the CDR3 with reference TRBV7-2 and TRBJ1-5 gives the whole variable domain GAGVSQSPSNKVTEKGKDVELRCDPISGHTALYWYRQSLGQGLEFLIYFQGNSAPDKSGLPSDRFSAERTGGSVSTLTIQRTQQEDSAVYLCASSFTDKQPQHFGDGTRLSIL.

The chain is built from TRBV5-1 and TRBJ2-7; D is uncertain. V lost 3 bases to trimming and J lost 3 bases, with 10 bases between them. The V gene's germline CDR1 is SGHRS and CDR2 YFSETQ. This CDR3 contains 13 residues. The CDR3 region is CASSSSKGYEQYF. CDR3 DNA: TGCGCCAGCAGCTCCTCCAAAGGCTACGAGCAGTACTTC.

This rearrangement joins TRBV29-1 to TRBJ2-3; no definite D call. With 0 bases removed from V and 0 bases from J, the gap between germline ends came to 1 base. In germline, CDR1 is SQVTM, CDR2 ANQGSEA. The CDR3 totals 12 residues. CDR3 residues: CSVEESTDTQYF. DNA for the CDR3: TGCAGCGTTGAAGAAAGCACAGATACGCAGTATTTT.

V gene TRBV2 combines with J gene TRBJ2-6; 8 nucleotides align to TRBD1. Trimming took 6 bases from V and 2 from J; bases not matched to a gene: 3. CDR3 length equals 15 residues. Germline CDR1 and CDR2: SNHLY and FYNNEI. The CDR3 region has the DNA TGTGCCAGCAGCACAGGGGGTGCTGGGGCCAACGTCCTGACTTTC. This encodes CASSTGGAGANVLTF.

The chain employs TRBV28 and TRBJ2-2; unclear D gene. There are 14 residues in the CDR3. Per the germline V gene, CDR1 is MDHEN and CDR2 is SYDVKM. V lost 6 bases, J lost 4 bases, and 12 bases lay in between. The CDR3, as DNA: TGTGCCAGCAGATCCAGGATCTTCACCGGGGAGCTGTTTTTT. It translates to CASRSRIFTGELFF. Full variable domain (outside the CDR3, taken from reference TRBV28 and TRBJ2-2): DVKVTQSSRYLVKRTGEKVFLECVQDMDHENMFWYRQDPGLGLRLIYFSYDVKMKEKGDIPEGYSVSREKKERFSLILESASTNQTSMYLCASRSRIFTGELFFGEGSRLTVL.

CDR3 coding DNA: TGTGCCTGCGCGCGCGGGGAGACAGATACGCAGTATTTT. Its translation: CACARGETDTQYF. The genes are TRBV7-9 and TRBJ2-3, with D possibly TRBD2 on 6 matching bases. The V end was cut by 11 bases, the J end by 3 bases, with 15 bases between. The CDR3 covers 13 residues. Per the germline V gene, CDR1 is SEHNR and CDR2 is FQNEAQ (reference sequence).

The chain employs TRBV7-9 and TRBJ2-3, with a tentative D call TRBD1 (6 bases). CDR3 size: 15 residues. Germline V gene data show CDR1 as SEHNR and CDR2 as FQNEAQ (reference sequence). V dropped 5 bases and J dropped 8 bases, with 20 bases sitting between them. CDR3 residues: CASSPGQRASATQYF. CDR3 nucleotide sequence: TGTGCCAGCAGCCCTGGACAGAGGGCCAGTGCTACGCAGTATTTT.

The chain has TRBV29-1 and TRBJ1-1; D is undetermined. Looked up from germline, CDR1 is SQVTM and CDR2 is ANQGSEA. V lost 4 bases, J lost 1 base, and 13 bases lay in between. The CDR3 covers 14 residues. CDR3 coding DNA: TGCAGCGTTGTGTCGCCCCTAGGGAACACTGAAGCTTTCTTT. It translates to CSVVSPLGNTEAFF.

The CDR3 DNA reads as TGTGCCAGCAGTGACCTTCCCGGCTACAATGAGCAGTTCTTC. Its translation: CASSDLPGYNEQFF. This chain joins TRBV6-1 and TRBJ2-1; no definite D call. Germline V gene data show CDR1 as MNHNS and CDR2 as SASEGT. V shed 3 bases and J shed 3 bases, with 9 bases lying between them. The CDR3 has 14 amino acids.

The chain links TRBV14 to TRBJ1-4; TRBD1 is a possible D gene (5 bases). Germline-derived CDR1 and CDR2 are SGHDN and FVKESK. The ends were cut back, 4 bases at V and 3 bases at J, with 18 bases in the middle. The CDR3 runs to 17 residues. The DNA for the CDR3 is TGTGCCAGCAGCCCCCCGGGACCCCGGTCGCCTAATGAAAAACTGTTTTTT. This sequence encodes CASSPPGPRSPNEKLFF.

This rearrangement joins TRBV27 to TRBJ2-1, with 7 positions matching TRBD1. In germline, CDR1 is MNHEY, CDR2 SMNVEV (reference sequence). The CDR3 covers 15 residues. Trimming removed 5 bases from V and 0 bases from J; junction bases left unmatched: 4. CDR3 nucleotides: TGTGCCAGCAGTCTTGCAGGGGGCTCCTACAATGAGCAGTTCTTC. It encodes CASSLAGGSYNEQFF.

The V call is TRBV29-1, the J call TRBJ1-2; 7 nucleotides align to TRBD1. Trimming cost V 7 bases and J 6 bases; bases outside gene matches: 8. Germline lookup yields CDR1 SQVTM and CDR2 ANQGSEA. The CDR3 is 12 residues long. CDR3 sequence: CSATDRAHGYTF. The CDR3 DNA is TGCAGCGCGACCGACAGGGCGCATGGCTACACCTTC.

The rearrangement uses TRBV6-5 and TRBJ1-2; TRBD1 matches at 8 bases. The CDR3 consists of 12 residues. After removal of 6 bases from V and 8 bases from J, the junction contained 5 bases not matched to a gene. Germline lookup yields CDR1 MNHEY and CDR2 SVGAGI. CDR3 protein: CASRTGVSGYTF. The CDR3 DNA follows: TGTGCCAGCAGGACAGGGGTCTCGGGCTACACCTTC.

This chain joins TRBV7-2 and TRBJ2-2; TRBD2 agrees at 12 bases. V shed 5 bases, J shed 5 bases, and the junction held 6 bases outside the gene matches. CDR3 length: 16 amino acids. Germline V gives CDR1 SGHTA, CDR2 FQGNSA. CDR3 in amino acids: CASSPRLAGVTGELFF. The CDR3 nucleotides are TGTGCCAGCAGCCCACGACTAGCGGGAGTTACCGGGGAGCTGTTTTTT. Full variable domain (remainder filled in from reference TRBV7-2 and TRBJ2-2): GAGVSQSPSNKVTEKGKDVELRCDPISGHTALYWYRQSLGQGLEFLIYFQGNSAPDKSGLPSDRFSAERTGGSVSTLTIQRTQQEDSAVYLCASSPRLAGVTGELFFGEGSRLTVL.

The rearrangement links TRBV28 to TRBJ1-2; 8 nucleotides align to TRBD1. The CDR3 sequence is 13 residues long. Germline V gene sequence: CDR1 MDHEN, CDR2 SYDVKM. The V segment lost 5 bases and the J segment 4 bases; nucleotides outside the gene matches: 3. CDR3 loop: CASSPTGAYGYTF. CDR3 DNA: TGTGCCAGCAGTCCGACAGGGGCCTATGGCTACACCTTC.

The chain recombines TRBV7-9 with TRBJ2-1; D may be TRBD1 (6 bases). The ends were cut back, 4 bases at V and 0 bases at J, with 16 bases in the middle. CDR1 SEHNR and CDR2 FQNEAQ come from the germline V gene (reference sequence). The CDR3 has 17 residues. Here the CDR3 DNA reads TGTGCCAGCAGCTCCCCCCTTCTAGGGGGCTCCTACAATGAGCAGTTCTTC. This encodes CASSSPLLGGSYNEQFF.

V is TRBV7-2 and J is TRBJ2-1; 11 bases fit TRBD1. The CDR3 totals 16 residues. Looked up from germline, CDR1 is SGHTA and CDR2 is FQGNSA. V was clipped by 5 bases and J by 4 bases; unmatched bases: 7. Here the CDR3 DNA reads TGTGCCAGCAGCCGGACCGGGACAGGGGGGTACAATGAGCAGTTCTTC. The encoded protein is CASSRTGTGGYNEQFF.

The chain employs TRBV6-4 and TRBJ2-6; unclear D gene. Germline CDR1 reads MRHNA; CDR2 reads SNTAGT. The CDR3 contains 16 residues. The V gene lost 3 bases and the J gene lost 0 bases, with 9 bases spanning the gap. The CDR3 region is CASSEDSSSGANVLTF. The CDR3 nucleotides read TGTGCCAGCAGTGAAGACTCGAGCTCTGGGGCCAACGTCCTGACTTTC.

About this clone itself: One junction end disagrees with the germline gene, perhaps due to a read error. The chain links TRBV29-1 to TRBJ2-7; TRBD2 matches at 8 bases. Germline CDR1 reads SQVTM; CDR2 reads ANQGSEA. This CDR3 spans 10 amino acids. CDR3 nucleotides: TGCAGCGTAGATAGCGGGACCTCTCACTTC. As protein: CSVDSGTSHF.

CDR3 amino acids: CASSDRVNYGYTF. The CDR3 DNA reads TGTGCCAGCAGTGACAGGGTTAACTATGGCTACACCTTC. The V gene is TRBV28, the J gene TRBJ1-2, with 7 bases lining up with TRBD1. The germline V gene has CDR1 MDHEN and CDR2 SYDVKM. CDR3 length: 13 residues. V trimming: 5 bases; J trimming: 1 base; junction bases outside the gene matches: 1.

The chain carries TRBV10-1 and TRBJ2-1; TRBD2 aligns across 7 bases. This CDR3 comprises 14 residues. CDR1 is WNHNN and CDR2 is SYGVQD in the germline V gene (reference sequence). The trim removed 5 bases at V and 6 bases at J, leaving 7 bases unmatched. The CDR3 DNA follows: TGCGCCAGCAGTCTGAGCGGGACGGGCAATGAGCAGTTCTTC. It is translated as CASSLSGTGNEQFF.

This chain connects TRBV6-6 to TRBJ1-5; the D gene is possibly TRBD1 (5 bases). CDR1 MNHNY and CDR2 SVGAGI come from the germline V gene (reference sequence). V was cut by 4 bases and J by 3 bases, with 7 bases left in between. CDR3 length: 13 amino acids. For the CDR3, the DNA is TGTGCCAGCAGTTGGGGGGACAATCAGCCCCAGCATTTT. Encoded protein: CASSWGDNQPQHF.